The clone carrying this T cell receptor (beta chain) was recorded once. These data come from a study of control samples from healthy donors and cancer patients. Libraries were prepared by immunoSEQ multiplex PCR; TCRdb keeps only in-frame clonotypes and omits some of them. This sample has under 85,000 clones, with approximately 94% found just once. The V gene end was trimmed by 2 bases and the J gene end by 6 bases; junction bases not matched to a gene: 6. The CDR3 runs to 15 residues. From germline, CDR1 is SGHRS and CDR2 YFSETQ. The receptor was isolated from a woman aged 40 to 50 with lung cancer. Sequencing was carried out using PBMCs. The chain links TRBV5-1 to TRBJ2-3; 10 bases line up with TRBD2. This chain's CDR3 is CASSFLAGVVDTQYF. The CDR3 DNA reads TGCGCCAGCAGCTTCCTAGCGGGGGTAGTGGATACGCAGTATTTT. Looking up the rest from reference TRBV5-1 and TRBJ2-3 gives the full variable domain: KAGVTQTPRYLIKTRGQQVTLSCSPISGHRSVSWYQQTPGQGLQFLFEYFSETQRNKGNFPGRFSGRQFSNSRSEMNVSTLELGDSALYLCASSFLAGVVDTQYFGPGTRLTVL.